This TCR beta chain was identified during a study of shared clonotypes between healthy human individuals. Study overall: Per donor, three plates held CD4 naive cells, three held CD4 memory, two held CD8 naive and one held CD8 memory.

CD45RO+ cells joined CCR7-negative CD45RA+ TemRA cells to form CD8 memory. Regarding this clone: Its cognate antigen is unknown.

Several immunoSEQ plates held equal portions of the genomic DNA taken from each subset. TCRdb's copy holds only in-frame clones and misses some; the assay was immunoSEQ multiplex PCR. The repertoire holds roughly 720,000 clones, with 90% as singletons. V lost 8 bases, J lost 5 bases, and 16 bases lay in between. The CDR3 contains 14 residues. The V gene's germline CDR1 is MGHDK and CDR2 SYGVNS. Study conclusions and caveats: Larger estimated richness was generally seen in naive subsets than in memory subsets.

This chain connects TRBV25-1 to TRBJ1-5; D uncertain. Sequencing was carried out using memory CD8+ T cells from PBMCs. Subset in this sample: CD45RO+ cells pooled with CCR7-negative TemRA cells. This clonotype originated in a man aged 18 to 29 in good health. Some clones in this sample may be carry-over from other donors' samples. The CDR3 is CASAPDGNHQPQHF. For the CDR3, the DNA is TGTGCCAGCGCACCGGACGGGAATCATCAGCCCCAGCATTTT.